This TCR beta chain was sequenced during a study of PD-1 blockade in classical Hodgkin lymphoma. Whole-study results and caveats: Complete responders matched newly diagnosed patients in baseline diversity. Repertoire difference causes, possibly disease activity or prior therapy, remain undefined. Among the patients, those starting nivolumab under 1 year after ASCT were excluded.

A note on this clone: Its specificity is unknown.

Every patient had relapsed following autologous stem cell transplantation, and cohorts differed in brentuximab vedotin exposure. When best responses were assessed, they were complete response, partial response or progressive disease. Sequenced by immunoSEQ multiplex PCR; TCRdb stores in-frame clones only, minus some. There are 20,000 to 30,000 clones in the sample; around 80% occur only once, and 8% lies in the top ten. The CDR3 has 12 residues. The germline V gene encodes CDR1 MNHEY and CDR2 SMNVEV (reference sequence). V was trimmed by 5 bases and J by 7 bases, leaving 12 bases between them. The receptor's source is a human donor with classical Hodgkin lymphoma. The V and J genes are TRBV27 and TRBJ2-7, with unresolved D. The material sequenced was peripheral blood mononuclear cells (PBMCs), taken before the second cycle of nivolumab. The DNA of the CDR3 is TGTGCCAGCAGTCCCATCGCTGGGGAGCAGTACTTC. Residues: CASSPIAGEQYF.